This T cell receptor beta chain was obtained from a study of cytomegalovirus exposure and HLA in healthy donors. Study results and limitations: Roughly uniform sequencing depth across donors was assumed, possibly incorrectly. What TCR beta sequences reportedly achieved was accurate prediction of HLA-A and HLA-B alleles in most subjects.

Donors were nominally healthy when sampled, though unrecorded immune exposures were likely. Remarks on this clone: Its antigen is still unknown.

Both 60 Vbeta primers and 13 Jbeta primers went into the PCR. Clones were sequenced by immunoSEQ multiplex PCR, and TCRdb holds only the in-frame ones, with some missing. The repertoire holds approximately 210,000 clones, around 79% seen once, with roughly 1.5% in the top ten. CDR3 length: 12 amino acids. Germline CDR1 is MNHNY and CDR2 is SVGAGI (reference sequence). The receptor comes from a girl between 5 and 17 years old in good health and CMV-seropositive. Material for sequencing was PBMCs. J is TRBJ1-5 and V is TRBV6-6; possible D gene TRBD1, 5 bases. CDR3 coding DNA: TGTGGTTCGGGGGACGGGAATCAGCCCCAGCATTTT. As protein: CGSGDGNQPQHF.